The 23 T cell receptor beta chains below were found in one sample sequenced in a study of early T cells in non-severe SARS-CoV-2 infection. TCRdb reprocessed the 5' RACE reads with MiXCR, giving one entry per CDR3 protein. The sample yields roughly 57,000 distinct CDR3 sequences, 13% seen once. The sample consisted of whole blood, taken at baseline. The receptors were sampled from an adult who was a healthcare worker with PCR-confirmed SARS-CoV-2 infection or an uninfected control (not recorded which).

This clonotype was seen a handful of times. The chain links TRBV27 to TRBJ1-5; possibly TRBD1 for D (5 bases). CDR3 length: 14 residues. Germline CDR1 and CDR2: MNHEY and SMNVEV (reference sequence). V shed 3 bases and J shed 4 bases, with 10 bases lying between them. The CDR3: CASSFSGWNQPQHF. CDR3 in DNA: TGTGCCAGCAGTTTTTCAGGGTGGAATCAGCCCCAGCATTTT.

In its sample, this clonotype was seen many times. This chain connects TRBV30 to TRBJ1-4, with TRBD1 identical over 9 bases. The CDR3 totals 14 residues. Per the germline V gene, CDR1 is GTSNPN and CDR2 is SVGIG (reference sequence). V lost 2 bases and J lost 7; bases outside the gene matches: 5. The CDR3 bases are TGTGCCTGGAGTTTGACAGGGGGTGGTGAAAAACTGTTTTTT. It encodes CAWSLTGGGEKLFF.

This clonotype was detected only a few times. This chain joins TRBV5-5 and TRBJ1-6; TRBD1 might be the D (6 bases). Germline V gene data show CDR1 as SGHKS and CDR2 as YYEKEE (reference sequence). Trimming shortened V by 0 bases and J by 7 bases, and 14 bases separated the two germline ends. The CDR3 has 16 amino acids. The CDR3 DNA reads as TGTGCCAGCAGCTTGGCCGGCAGGGGTTGGAATTCACCCCTCCACTTT. It is translated as CASSLAGRGWNSPLHF.

A few counts support this clonotype. The chain recombines TRBV24-1 with TRBJ1-2; D is perhaps TRBD1 (6 bases). This CDR3 is built from 12 residues. Germline V lookup: CDR1 KGHDR, CDR2 SFDVKD. The germline V and J ends were trimmed by 6 bases and 8 bases, with 12 bases remaining between them. CDR3 in amino acids: CATSLGTKGYTF. The CDR3, as DNA: TGTGCCACCAGTCTGGGGACAAAAGGCTACACCTTC.

This clonotype occurred a few times. J is TRBJ1-1 and V is TRBV5-5, with D perhaps matching TRBD1 (5 bases). V shed 0 bases and J shed 1 base, with 10 bases lying between them. The CDR3 length is 15 residues. Germline CDR1 reads SGHKS; CDR2 reads YYEKEE (reference sequence). The CDR3, as DNA: TGTGCCAGCAGCTTGGGGGGACTGAAGAACACTGAAGCTTTCTTT. Its protein product is CASSLGGLKNTEAFF.

This clonotype has more than one count but fewer than ten. CDR3 nucleotide sequence: TGTGCCAGCTCACCACGCAGGGTGAGTGTGAACACTGAAGCTTTCTTT. Translating gives CASSPRRVSVNTEAFF. The chain joins TRBV18 to TRBJ1-1, with D perhaps matching TRBD1 (5 bases). The V and J ends lost 1 base and 0 bases respectively, with 12 bases between them. The germline V gene has CDR1 KGHSH and CDR2 LQKENI. The CDR3 is made up of 16 amino acids. Full variable domain (remainder filled in from reference TRBV18 and TRBJ1-1): NAGVMQNPRHLVRRRGQEARLRCSPMKGHSHVYWYRQLPEEGLKFMVYLQKENIIDESGMPKERFSAEFPKEGPSILRIQQVVRGDSAAYFCASSPRRVSVNTEAFFGQGTRLTVV.

This clonotype has only a few counts. This sequence joins TRBV20-1 and TRBJ2-5, with 15 bases fitting TRBD2. The CDR3 length is 15 residues. CDR1 is DFQATT and CDR2 is SNEGSKA in the germline V gene (reference sequence). After removal of 2 bases from V and 6 bases from J, the junction contained 4 bases not matched to a gene. The CDR3 here is CSARRTSGGAKTQYF. The CDR3 coding sequence is TGCAGTGCTAGACGGACTAGCGGGGGGGCAAAGACCCAGTACTTC.

This clonotype was recorded a few times. The chain couples TRBV20-1 to TRBJ2-5; 13 bases agree with TRBD2. The CDR3 sequence is 16 residues long. V dropped 0 bases and J dropped 3; count of bases not matched to a gene: 4. Germline V CDR1 and CDR2: DFQATT, SNEGSKA (reference sequence). Here the CDR3 DNA reads TGCAGTGCTAGAGATCCGACTAGCGGGGGGAAAGAGACCCAGTACTTC. Translation: CSARDPTSGGKETQYF.

This clonotype was seen at least ten times. This chain joins TRBV18 and TRBJ2-3; D gene ambiguous. Deletions cut 3 bases from V and 8 bases from J, with 15 bases between. The CDR3 is 14 amino acids. Germline-derived CDR1 and CDR2 are KGHSH and LQKENI. The CDR3 loop is CASSPPTLKGTQYF. CDR3 DNA sequence: TGTGCCAGCTCACCGCCGACCCTGAAGGGTACGCAGTATTTT.

The chain carries TRBV7-2 and TRBJ1-6; D gene unclear. Trimming pared 0 bases from V and 10 bases from J, leaving 13 bases between. Germline CDR1 and CDR2: SGHTA and FQGNSA. This CDR3 is 15 amino acids long. CDR3 sequence: CASSLASALSSPLHF. The CDR3 DNA follows: TGTGCCAGCAGCTTAGCGAGTGCATTAAGCTCACCCCTCCACTTT.

The sample holds many counts of this clonotype. This chain uses TRBV28 with TRBJ1-1; unclear D gene. The CDR3 loop spans 13 amino acids. Between the trimmed V and J ends, which lost 5 bases and 1 base, there was a span of 8 bases. Germline V gene data show CDR1 as MDHEN and CDR2 as SYDVKM. CDR3 in amino acids: CASSLRWNTEAFF. CDR3 in DNA: TGTGCCAGCAGTCTACGGTGGAACACTGAAGCTTTCTTT. The variable domain in full, completed from reference TRBV28 and TRBJ1-1, reads DVKVTQSSRYLVKRTGEKVFLECVQDMDHENMFWYRQDPGLGLRLIYFSYDVKMKEKGDIPEGYSVSREKKERFSLILESASTNQTSMYLCASSLRWNTEAFFGQGTRLTVV.

This chain uses TRBV7-3 with TRBJ2-1; possibly TRBD2 for D (6 bases). V lost 5 bases and J 2 bases, leaving 13 bases between the germline ends. Germline CDR1 SGHTA, CDR2 FQGTGA. The CDR3 contains 15 residues. CDR3 DNA: TGTGCCAGCAGCGCAGAGAGCGGGCCCTACAATGAGCAGTTCTTC. Translation gives CASSAESGPYNEQFF.

This clonotype was observed a handful of times. J is TRBJ2-2 and V is TRBV20-1; TRBD2 matches at 8 bases. The CDR3 has 14 amino acids. The germline V gene has CDR1 DFQATT and CDR2 SNEGSKA (reference sequence). V was pared by 1 base and J by 5 bases, with 3 bases of the junction left unmatched. The CDR3, as DNA: TGCAGTGCTAGAGTAGCGGGGCGTACCGGGGAGCTGTTTTTT. It is translated as CSARVAGRTGELFF.

CDR3 in amino acids: CASSSDRAVFLGYTF. The CDR3 nucleotides read TGTGCCAGCAGCAGCGACAGGGCTGTGTTTTTGGGCTACACCTTC. The chain uses TRBV12-3 or TRBV12-4 and TRBJ1-2; 7 bases align to TRBD1. V shed 6 bases and J 8 bases; nucleotides not matched to a gene: 15. The CDR3 runs 15 residues.

V usage is TRBV20-1 and J usage is TRBJ2-3; TRBD2 matches at 10 bases. The CDR3 is made up of 16 amino acids. The germline V gene has CDR1 DFQATT and CDR2 SNEGSKA (reference sequence). V lost 2 bases and J lost 2; bases outside the gene matches: 7. The DNA for the CDR3 is TGCAGTGCTAGACCCTACGGGACTAGCGTCACAGATACGCAGTATTTT. It specifies CSARPYGTSVTDTQYF.

The chain recombines TRBV6-2 or TRBV6-3 with TRBJ2-7, with D possibly matching TRBD1 (5 bases). The CDR3 is made up of 11 amino acids. From germline, CDR1 is MNHEY and CDR2 SVGEGT. V was trimmed by 6 bases and J by 8 bases, leaving 11 bases between them. The CDR3 protein is CASRTEPQQYF. In DNA, the CDR3 is TGTGCCAGCAGGACAGAACCCCAGCAGTACTTC.

V gene TRBV6-2 or TRBV6-3 combines with J gene TRBJ2-1, with 14 bases lining up with TRBD2. J gave up 6 bases and V 5 bases, and 6 bases lay outside the gene matches. Germline V gene data show CDR1 as MNHEY and CDR2 as SVGEGT. The CDR3 is 16 amino acids. The CDR3 nucleotides read TGTGCCAGCAGTACCCCCGGGACTAGCGGGAGCAATGAGCAGTTCTTC. The encoded protein is CASSTPGTSGSNEQFF.

This clonotype was observed at least ten times. This sequence joins TRBV7-9 and TRBJ1-4; unclear D gene. This CDR3 is built from 15 residues. Between the trimmed V and J ends, which lost 0 bases and 3 bases, there was a span of 8 bases. The germline V gene encodes CDR1 SEHNR and CDR2 FQNEAQ (reference sequence). The DNA of the CDR3 is TGTGCCAGCAGCTTAGCGGAGGTGGCTAATGAAAAACTGTTTTTT. Protein sequence: CASSLAEVANEKLFF.

The chain recombines TRBV4-3 with TRBJ2-5; D is possibly TRBD2 (7 bases). The CDR3 length is 17 residues. CDR1 is LGHNA and CDR2 is YSLEER in the germline V gene. V dropped 4 bases and J dropped 0 bases, with 18 bases sitting between them. CDR3 sequence: CASSRAGGPDYQETQYF. Written as DNA, the CDR3 is TGCGCCAGCAGCCGCGCCGGGGGGCCCGATTACCAAGAGACCCAGTACTTC.

This clonotype was counted a few times. This chain connects TRBV7-8 to TRBJ1-2; the D gene is possibly TRBD1 (5 bases). The V end was cut by 0 bases, the J end by 4 bases, with 6 bases between. Germline V lookup: CDR1 SGHVS, CDR2 FQNEAQ. The CDR3 extends over 13 amino acids. CDR3 coding DNA: TGTGCCAGCAGCTTAGCGGACATCTATGGCTACACCTTC. It is translated as CASSLADIYGYTF.

This clonotype was seen a few times. V gene TRBV10-3 combines with J gene TRBJ1-4, with D possibly matching TRBD1 (5 bases). CDR3 size: 14 residues. The V end lost 7 bases, the J end lost 2 bases, and 11 bases lay between the germline ends. Germline V lookup: CDR1 ENHRY, CDR2 SYGVKD. Here the CDR3 reads CAINRTETNEKLFF. DNA for the CDR3: TGTGCCATCAACAGGACGGAGACTAATGAAAAACTGTTTTTT.

The V call is TRBV10-1, the J call TRBJ2-7; 15 positions agree with TRBD2. Germline trimming cut 7 bases from V and 4 bases from J; bases unmatched to any gene: 8. In germline, CDR1 is WNHNN, CDR2 SYGVQD (reference sequence). This CDR3 is 16 amino acids long. The CDR3 here is CASMGLAGGRAYEQYF. The DNA for the CDR3 is TGCGCCAGCATGGGACTAGCGGGGGGCAGGGCTTACGAGCAGTACTTC.

This clonotype has a count of ten or more. The chain has TRBV6-5 and TRBJ2-2; 11 bases are a match to TRBD2. The CDR3 extends over 15 amino acids. Germline-derived CDR1 and CDR2 are MNHEY and SVGAGI. The junction had 4 bases not matched to a gene; V was cut back by 7 bases and J by 3 bases. The DNA for the CDR3 is TGTGCCAGCACTTTACTAGCGGGAGACACCGGGGAGCTGTTTTTT. Its translation: CASTLLAGDTGELFF.